The present entry profiles one T cell receptor beta chain with its context. What it binds is unknown. These data are taken from a study of OX40 agonist ivuxolimab in advanced cancers. Overall study: Partial responses were achieved by three patients: one hepatocellular carcinoma, two cutaneous melanoma. Study observations and caveats: Compared with CD4+, CD8+ T cells on average had more expanded clones. At 0.1 to 3.0 mg/kg, CD4+ and CD8+ blood T cells expanded clonally by week 6.

The data were produced by immunoSEQ multiplex PCR, yet TCRdb's version contains in-frame clones alone and is incomplete. The top ten hold approximately 0.78% of the sample, which has about 87,000 clones, approximately 87% seen once. The CDR3 is 13 amino acids. Deletions cut 9 bases from V and 5 bases from J, with 16 bases between. Looked up from germline, CDR1 is MNHEY and CDR2 is SVGAGI. The rearrangement uses TRBV6-5 and TRBJ1-2; possibly TRBD1 for D (6 bases). The sequence came from an adult with an advanced solid tumor such as melanoma, head and neck, liver or kidney cancer. Here the sequenced sample was CD4+ or CD8+ T cells sorted from blood, taken in a trial of the OX40 agonist ivuxolimab. The CDR3 loop is CASSPGTPYGYTF. CDR3 bases: TGTGCCAGTTCACCAGGGACACCGTATGGCTACACCTTC.